These T cell receptor beta chains were read from a single sample in a study of shared clonotypes between healthy human individuals. Libraries were prepared by immunoSEQ multiplex PCR; TCRdb keeps only in-frame clonotypes and omits some of them. The profile shows about 1 million clones, about 70% of them singletons. The specimen was memory CD4+ T cells sorted from blood. The receptors were sampled from a young man in good health. The CDR3 runs from the conserved cysteine through the conserved F or W. The order of the fields is clone size, D gene, V gene, J gene, CDR3 DNA, CDR3 protein. A D gene is named only where the DNA matches it firmly. Size tells how often a clone was seen (once, few, many) or the class of an expanded clone, and some rows leave it out.

.	TRBD1	TRBV6-5	TRBJ2-7	TGTGCCACCACAGGGGGAACATCCTACGAGCAGTACTTC	CATTGGTSYEQYF
.	.	TRBV11-3	TRBJ2-5	TGTGCCAGCAGCTTAGGATTAAAAGAGACCCAGTACTTC	CASSLGLKETQYF
.	.	TRBV6-1	TRBJ1-5	TGTGCCAGCAGTGAAGCAACATATAATCAGCCCCAGCATTTT	CASSEATYNQPQHF
many	TRBD1	TRBV11-3	TRBJ1-1	TGTGCCAGCAGCCGCCGGACAGGGGACTTGAACACTGAAGCTTTCTTT	CASSRRTGDLNTEAFF
.	.	TRBV6-1	TRBJ2-1	TGTGCCAGCAGTGAAGCGCTTGGAAGCAATGAGCAGTTCTTC	CASSEALGSNEQFF
.	TRBD1	TRBV19	TRBJ2-5	TGTGCCAGTAGCGGGGACAGTCGGGGAGAGACCCAGTACTTC	CASSGDSRGETQYF
.	TRBD1	TRBV14	TRBJ2-7	TGTGCCAGCAAGCCGGGACAGGGTTCCTACGAGCAGTACTTC	CASKPGQGSYEQYF
once	.	TRBV7-3	TRBJ2-5	TGTGCCAGCAGCTCTGAAACCGGGAAGACCCAGTACTTC	CASSSETGKTQYF
.	TRBD2	TRBV18	TRBJ2-2	TGTGCCAGCTCACCGGGACTAGCGGGAGCCGGGGAGCTGTTTTTT	CASSPGLAGAGELFF
.	TRBD2	TRBV7-2	TRBJ2-7	TGTGCCAGCAGCTCCCGAGCCACGGGAGGACAATACGAGCAGTACTTC	CASSSRATGGQYEQYF
.	.	TRBV30	TRBJ2-1	TGTGCTGGCACCCCGGGGGAGGTCTACAATGAGCAGTTCTTC	CAGTPGEVYNEQFF
.	.	TRBV30	TRBJ2-5	TGTGCCTGGAGTGTTGGATGGGGGGGCCAACAAGAGACCCAGTACTTC	CAWSVGWGGQQETQYF
.	TRBD2	TRBV4-1	TRBJ2-3	TGCGCCAGCAGCCAATCTCCCGCAGCGGGAATCACAGATACGCAGTATTTT	CASSQSPAAGITDTQYF
.	TRBD2	TRBV7-9	TRBJ2-2	TGTGCCAGCAGCTACCTTAGCGGGAGGACGAACACCGGGGAGCTGTTTTTT	CASSYLSGRTNTGELFF
.	TRBD2	TRBV7-2	TRBJ2-7	TGTGCCAGCAGCTTTGGGACTAGCGGGGGCGAGCAGTACTTC	CASSFGTSGGEQYF
once	.	TRBV5-1	TRBJ2-5	TGCGCCAGCAGCTATTCCACAGGGACGGGAGAGACCCAGTACTTC	CASSYSTGTGETQYF
few	TRBD1	TRBV28	TRBJ1-5	TGTGCCAGCATGAGGGACAGGGGGCAGCCCCAGCATTTT	CASMRDRGQPQHF
.	.	TRBV6-6	TRBJ2-7	TGTGCCAGCAGTGCCGAAACCTACGAGCAGTACTTC	CASSAETYEQYF
.	.	TRBV2	TRBJ2-1	TGTGCCAGCAGACAGGGTATCTCCTACAATGAGCAGTTCTTC	CASRQGISYNEQFF
few	.	TRBV28	TRBJ1-1	TGTGCCAGCAGTTTGGACAGCAACACTGAAGCTTTCTTT	CASSLDSNTEAFF
.	.	TRBV5-8	TRBJ1-1	TGTGCCAGCAGCTTGGTTTTTGGTCAGTCGAACACTGAAGCTTTCTTT	CASSLVFGQSNTEAFF
few	.	TRBV12-5	TRBJ2-1	TGTGCTAGTGGTTTGGGCACCTCCGGGGCCAATGAGCAGTTCTTC	CASGLGTSGANEQFF
few	.	TRBV25-1	TRBJ1-1	TGTGCCAGCAGTGAGTACAGGTTGGGCAGACAATATACTGAAGCTTTCTTT	CASSEYRLGRQYTEAFF
.	TRBD1	TRBV19	TRBJ1-5	TGTGCCAGTAGTATAGATGGGACAGGTGTATATAGCAATCAGCCCCAGCATTTT	CASSIDGTGVYSNQPQHF
.	TRBD2	TRBV7-6	TRBJ2-2	TGTGCCAGCAGCCGCGGGGGGCCGAACACCGGGGAGCTGTTTTTT	CASSRGGPNTGELFF
.	.	TRBV28	TRBJ2-7	TGTGCCAGCAGTCTGATTGGGTTATACGAGCAGTACTTC	CASSLIGLYEQYF